This record covers a single T cell receptor beta chain. Its antigen is still unknown. Germline V lookup: CDR1 SGDLS, CDR2 YYNGEE. Trimming removed 3 bases at V and 6 bases at J, with 16 bases between. CDR3 length: 15 amino acids. Assay: immunoSEQ multiplex PCR; the TCRdb copy retains only in-frame clones and omits some. This sample has approximately 2,000,000 clones; 90% to 95% occur once, and the top ten carry approximately 1.6%. Naive CD8 cells lacked CD45RO and underwent positive selection for CCR7, leaving out terminally differentiated effector memory CD45RA+ cells. All donors qualified as healthy HIV-negative adults and had experienced no recent acute infections or vaccinations. These data belong to a study of shared clonotypes between healthy human individuals. The wider study: Three plates were used per donor for CD4 naive, three for CD4 memory, two for CD8 naive and one for CD8 memory. Study-level results: Non-shared clonotypes were found to have lower generation probabilities than the clonotypes that were shared by all four of the sorted-subset donors.

The TCR was taken from a man between 18 and 29 years old in good health. Some clones in this sample may be carry-over from other donors' samples. The V call is TRBV9, the J call TRBJ2-1; D is uncertain. Sequencing was carried out using naive CD8+ T cells from PBMCs. The CDR3 DNA reads TGTGCCAGCAGCGCCCTCGCTCGGAAGTCCAATGAGCAGTTCTTC. Its translation is CASSALARKSNEQFF.